Below are 22 T cell receptor beta chains sequenced from a single sample in a study of Tregs in tolerant kidney transplant recipients. No cognate antigen is known for these TCRs. Using immunoSEQ multiplex PCR, the repertoire was profiled, and TCRdb retains in-frame clones only, with some absent. The sample lists just under 20,000 clones, around 71% occurring once. The sequenced sample consisted of Tregs from blood cultured with allogeneic cells. All receptors derive from a human donor in good health.

This clone was recorded once. The rearrangement links TRBV5-1 to TRBJ2-1; no firm D call. The CDR3 is made up of 11 amino acids. Trimming stripped 3 bases from V and 8 bases from J, with 6 bases between. Germline CDR1 is SGHRS and CDR2 is YFSETQ. CDR3 residues: CASSSFYEQFF. The CDR3 DNA follows: TGCGCCAGCAGCTCCTTTTATGAGCAGTTCTTC. Based on the CDR3 plus reference TRBV5-1 and TRBJ2-1, the full variable domain is KAGVTQTPRYLIKTRGQQVTLSCSPISGHRSVSWYQQTPGQGLQFLFEYFSETQRNKGNFPGRFSGRQFSNSRSEMNVSTLELGDSALYLCASSSFYEQFFGPGTRLTVL.

V gene TRBV5-1 combines with J gene TRBJ1-1; a possible D gene is TRBD1 (5 bases). The CDR3 spans 13 residues. V was clipped by 4 bases and J by 11 bases, with 18 bases between them. Germline values: CDR1 SGHRS, CDR2 YFSETQ. CDR3 DNA sequence: TGCGCCAGCAGCCTCTCAGGGCTCCGGTTGGCTTTCTTT. The encoded protein is CASSLSGLRLAFF.

The chain links TRBV19 to TRBJ1-1; D is possibly TRBD1 (6 bases). The CDR3 spans 13 residues. Trimming pared 6 bases from V and 7 bases from J, leaving 15 bases between. Germline V lookup: CDR1 LNHDA, CDR2 SQIVND (reference sequence). CDR3 loop: CASSQGREGEAFF. The CDR3 region has the DNA TGTGCCAGTAGCCAGGGGCGGGAGGGTGAAGCTTTCTTT.

This clone was counted once. The chain is built from TRBV5-1 and TRBJ2-7, with TRBD2 identical over 11 bases. The CDR3 is made up of 18 amino acids. The V and J ends lost 0 bases and 3 bases, in that order; junction bases with no gene match: 11. Germline CDR1 reads SGHRS; CDR2 reads YFSETQ. The CDR3 is CASSLVLAGAATGYEQYF. Here the CDR3 DNA reads TGCGCCAGCAGCTTGGTACTAGCGGGGGCCGCCACGGGCTACGAGCAGTACTTC.

J is TRBJ2-1 and V is TRBV15; D unclear. The germline CDR1 and CDR2 sequences are LNHNV and YYDKDF (reference sequence). This CDR3 contains 15 residues. The V end lost 0 bases, the J end lost 2 bases, and 8 bases lay between the germline ends. This CDR3 is CATSRDRPAYNEQFF. The CDR3 bases are TGTGCCACCAGCAGAGATCGGCCGGCCTACAATGAGCAGTTCTTC.

Only one count was recorded for this clone. This rearrangement joins TRBV11-3 to TRBJ2-7, with D tentatively TRBD2 (5 bases). CDR1 is SGHNT and CDR2 is YENEEA in the germline V gene. This CDR3 has 12 amino acids. V lost 5 bases and J lost 5, with 10 bases in between. The CDR3 region has the DNA TGTGCCAGCAGCCCCAACGGGGACGAGCAGTACTTC. It codes for CASSPNGDEQYF.

The rearrangement joins TRBV30 to TRBJ1-4; D is uncertain. The CDR3 length is 14 residues. The germline V gene encodes CDR1 GTSNPN and CDR2 SVGIG (reference sequence). With 5 bases removed from V and 8 bases from J, the gap between germline ends came to 18 bases. CDR3 sequence (DNA): TGTGCCTGGGCCACGGGGTGGTCCGGGGAAAAACTGTTTTTT. As protein: CAWATGWSGEKLFF.

The chain links TRBV7-8 to TRBJ2-5, with unresolved D. This CDR3 contains 12 residues. Germline V gene lookup returns CDR1 SGHVS and CDR2 FQNEAQ. V was clipped by 0 bases and J by 5 bases, with 4 bases between them. CDR3 DNA sequence: TGTGCCAGCAGCTTAGCACGGGAGACCCAGTACTTC. Protein product: CASSLARETQYF.

The chain has TRBV29-1 and TRBJ2-7, with unresolved D. Trimming stripped 6 bases from V and 3 bases from J, with 12 bases between. CDR3 size: 12 residues. The germline gives CDR1 SQVTM, CDR2 ANQGSEA. The CDR3 spells CSVGNPNYEQYF. CDR3 in DNA: TGCAGCGTAGGCAACCCCAACTACGAGCAGTACTTC.

This clone was detected only once. The V gene is TRBV2, the J gene TRBJ2-7, with TRBD1 matching 10 bases. CDR1 is SNHLY, CDR2 FYNNEI, per germline. The CDR3 spans 14 residues. V shed 7 bases, J shed 5 bases, and the junction held 8 bases outside the gene matches. This CDR3 is CASTDDRGPNEQYF. Written as DNA, the CDR3 is TGTGCCAGCACCGACGACAGGGGGCCAAACGAGCAGTACTTC.

The chain links TRBV6-5 to TRBJ1-2, with a possible D match to TRBD1 (5 bases). Trimming shortened V by 7 bases and J by 12 bases, and 21 bases separated the two germline ends. Per the germline V gene, CDR1 is MNHEY and CDR2 is SVGAGI. This CDR3 spans 13 amino acids. The CDR3 DNA reads as TGTGCCAGCATCGACCTGTGGGGGAAGGAGAACACCTTC. This translates into CASIDLWGKENTF.

The chain employs TRBV15 and TRBJ1-2; D unresolved. Per the germline V gene, CDR1 is LNHNV and CDR2 is YYDKDF (reference sequence). V was pared by 0 bases and J by 1 base, with 15 bases between. This CDR3 is built from 17 residues. As DNA, the CDR3 is TGTGCCACCAGCAGAGATGAGCGGGCAGGCTATAACTATGGCTACACCTTC. This gives the protein CATSRDERAGYNYGYTF.

The rearrangement links TRBV10-3 to TRBJ2-7; 11 bases fit TRBD2. With 4 bases clipped from V and 4 bases from J, the junction kept 3 bases outside the gene matches. This CDR3 is 14 amino acids long. The germline V gene has CDR1 ENHRY and CDR2 SYGVKD. The CDR3: CAISGTSGLYEQYF. The CDR3 DNA follows: TGTGCCATCAGTGGGACTAGCGGGCTGTACGAGCAGTACTTC.

The rearrangement joins TRBV7-9 to TRBJ2-5; unclear D gene. In germline, CDR1 is SEHNR, CDR2 FQNEAQ (reference sequence). This CDR3 has 11 residues. V lost 5 bases and J lost 1, with 2 bases in between. The CDR3 reads CASSPQETQYF. The CDR3 DNA follows: TGTGCCAGCAGCCCCCAAGAGACCCAGTACTTC. Complete variable domain (other parts from reference TRBV7-9 and TRBJ2-5): DTGVSQNPRHKITKRGQNVTFRCDPISEHNRLYWYRQTLGQGPEFLTYFQNEAQLEKSRLLSDRFSAERPKGSFSTLEIQRTEQGDSAMYLCASSPQETQYFGPGTRLLVL.

V gene TRBV2 combines with J gene TRBJ1-4, with 12 bases matching TRBD1. Per germline, CDR1 SNHLY and CDR2 FYNNEI. This CDR3 region has 16 residues. V dropped 4 bases and J dropped 8; count of bases not matched to a gene: 8. This chain's CDR3 is CASSGGTGGRGEKLFF. CDR3 in DNA: TGTGCCAGCAGTGGGGGGACAGGGGGCAGGGGAGAAAAACTGTTTTTT.

V usage is TRBV6-1 and J usage is TRBJ2-4, with a weak D call TRBD2 (6 bases). Germline lookup yields CDR1 MNHNS and CDR2 SASEGT. This CDR3 comprises 13 residues. The V and J ends lost 8 bases and 6 bases respectively, with 14 bases between them. The CDR3 DNA reads as TGTGCCAGCCTTATGGGGGGACGAAACATTCAGTACTTC. This encodes CASLMGGRNIQYF.

The rearrangement joins TRBV4-1 to TRBJ1-5, with 12 nucleotides matching TRBD1. The germline V gene encodes CDR1 MGHRA and CDR2 YSYEKL. V lost 0 bases to trimming and J lost 6 bases; unmatched junction nucleotides: 9. This CDR3 has 18 residues. The CDR3 region has the DNA TGCGCCAGCAGCCAAGATTGGGGACAGGGGGCGCTTGGTCAGCCCCAGCATTTT. Protein: CASSQDWGQGALGQPQHF.

The chain recombines TRBV2 with TRBJ1-1; 9 positions match TRBD1. Germline V gene lookup returns CDR1 SNHLY and CDR2 FYNNEI. The V and J ends lost 6 bases and 1 base, in that order; junction bases with no gene match: 6. The CDR3 runs to 15 residues. The CDR3 reads CASRARTGANTEAFF. The CDR3 region has the DNA TGTGCCAGCAGGGCCAGGACAGGGGCGAACACTGAAGCTTTCTTT.

The chain is built from TRBV19 and TRBJ2-2; no clear D. Germline assignment: CDR1 LNHDA and CDR2 SQIVND (reference sequence). V gave up 8 bases and J gave up 0 bases, with 10 bases separating them. This CDR3 spans 14 amino acids. Here the CDR3 DNA reads TGTGCCAGTCGGAAAATAACGAACACCGGGGAGCTGTTTTTT. This gives the protein CASRKITNTGELFF.

This clone has only a few counts. The rearrangement uses TRBV5-1 and TRBJ2-5, with 8 bases aligning to TRBD2. J lost 7 bases, V lost 5 bases, and 10 bases had no gene match. CDR1 SGHRS and CDR2 YFSETQ come from the germline V gene. The CDR3 has 14 amino acids. The chain's CDR3 is CASRSLAGPGTQYF. The CDR3 nucleotides read TGCGCCAGCAGAAGTCTAGCGGGTCCGGGGACCCAGTACTTC.

This rearrangement joins TRBV5-1 to TRBJ1-2; D is undetermined. The ends were cut back, 4 bases at V and 3 bases at J, with 10 bases in the middle. Per germline, CDR1 SGHRS and CDR2 YFSETQ. The CDR3 runs to 13 residues. DNA of the CDR3: TGCGCCAGCAGCCTAGACGGATACTATGGCTACACCTTC. It specifies CASSLDGYYGYTF. The full variable domain, completed using reference TRBV5-1 and TRBJ1-2, is KAGVTQTPRYLIKTRGQQVTLSCSPISGHRSVSWYQQTPGQGLQFLFEYFSETQRNKGNFPGRFSGRQFSNSRSEMNVSTLELGDSALYLCASSLDGYYGYTFGSGTRLTVV.

This clone was picked up a small number of times. The gene calls are TRBV14 and TRBJ2-7, with D tentatively TRBD1 or TRBD2 (6 bases each). Looked up from germline, CDR1 is SGHDN and CDR2 is FVKESK. The CDR3 totals 16 residues. The germline V and J ends were trimmed by 2 bases and 0 bases, with 14 bases remaining between them. The CDR3, as DNA: TGTGCCAGCAGCCAACCGACAGGACTATACTCCTACGAGCAGTACTTC. This gives the protein CASSQPTGLYSYEQYF.